This is a list of T cell receptor beta chains from one sample in a study of cytomegalovirus exposure and HLA in healthy donors. The assay was immunoSEQ multiplex PCR, and TCRdb's table has in-frame clones only and misses some. The top ten hold more than 0.35% of the sample, which has almost 200,000 clones, 70% to 80% seen once. The specimen sequenced was PBMCs. These receptors were collected from a male donor in good health and CMV-seropositive. CDR3s include the opening cysteine and the closing phenylalanine or tryptophan. Each record gives: D gene, J gene, V gene, clone size, CDR3 DNA, CDR3 protein. The D gene is left open where the match is weak. Clone sizes are given selectively: once, few, many, or a class where the clone is expanded.

d_call: NA
j_call: TRBJ1-5
v_call: TRBV5-8
clone_size: NA
cdr3_nt: TGTGCCAGCAGCACGGAGAATCAGCCCCAGCATTTT
cdr3_aa: CASSTENQPQHF

d_call: NA
j_call: TRBJ1-2
v_call: TRBV21-1
clone_size: NA
cdr3_nt: TGTGCCAGCAGCCTACGGACAGGGTTTATCTATGGCTACACCTTC
cdr3_aa: CASSLRTGFIYGYTF

d_call: TRBD1
j_call: TRBJ2-5
v_call: TRBV18
clone_size: NA
cdr3_nt: TGTGCCAGCTCACCAAGACAGGGGATAGGGGAGACCCAGTACTTC
cdr3_aa: CASSPRQGIGETQYF

d_call: NA
j_call: TRBJ2-1
v_call: TRBV19
clone_size: NA
cdr3_nt: TGTGCCAGTAGTATGGAAGGAAGCGGGTACAATGAGCAGTTCTTC
cdr3_aa: CASSMEGSGYNEQFF

d_call: NA
j_call: TRBJ1-1
v_call: TRBV14
clone_size: NA
cdr3_nt: TGTGCCAGCAGCCACACCGGACAGAAACAGAACACTGAAGCTTTCTTT
cdr3_aa: CASSHTGQKQNTEAFF

d_call: NA
j_call: TRBJ2-7
v_call: TRBV30
clone_size: NA
cdr3_nt: TGTGCCTGGAGGCCCCCGGGACTCCCCTACGAGCAGTACTTC
cdr3_aa: CAWRPPGLPYEQYF

d_call: NA
j_call: TRBJ1-5
v_call: TRBV18
clone_size: NA
cdr3_nt: TGTGCCAGCTCATCGGCCGGGAATCAGCCCCAGCATTTT
cdr3_aa: CASSSAGNQPQHF

d_call: NA
j_call: TRBJ2-7
v_call: TRBV6-5
clone_size: NA
cdr3_nt: TGTGCCAGCAGTTACTCGAAACACCGGGTTACCTACGAGCAGTACTTC
cdr3_aa: CASSYSKHRVTYEQYF

d_call: NA
j_call: TRBJ2-2
v_call: TRBV7-9
clone_size: few
cdr3_nt: TGTGCCAGCAGCTTACGTGTCGGGGAGCTGTTTTTT
cdr3_aa: CASSLRVGELFF

d_call: TRBD1
j_call: TRBJ1-5
v_call: TRBV5-6
clone_size: NA
cdr3_nt: TGTGCCAGCAGCTTGGGAAGAAGGGGGCGGGACAGGGACAATCAGCCCCAGCATTTT
cdr3_aa: CASSLGRRGRDRDNQPQHF

d_call: NA
j_call: TRBJ2-2
v_call: TRBV9
clone_size: NA
cdr3_nt: TGTGCCAGCAGTGACAGAGGGAACACCGGGGAGCTGTTTTTT
cdr3_aa: CASSDRGNTGELFF

d_call: TRBD1
j_call: TRBJ1-1
v_call: TRBV11-1
clone_size: NA
cdr3_nt: TGTGCCAGCAGCTTTGACGGCAGGGGGCTCACTGAAGCTTTCTTT
cdr3_aa: CASSFDGRGLTEAFF

d_call: TRBD2
j_call: TRBJ2-5
v_call: TRBV10-3
clone_size: once
cdr3_nt: TGTGCCATCAGGGCTGTGGGGACGGGGGGAGAGACCCAGTACTTC
cdr3_aa: CAIRAVGTGGETQYF

d_call: TRBD1
j_call: TRBJ1-5
v_call: TRBV4-2
clone_size: few
cdr3_nt: TGTGCCAGCAGCCAAGAGGGACAGGGCGATCAGCCCCAGCATTTT
cdr3_aa: CASSQEGQGDQPQHF

d_call: NA
j_call: TRBJ1-1
v_call: TRBV5-1
clone_size: few
cdr3_nt: TGCGCCAGCAGCTACTCTTTAAACACTGAAGCTTTCTTT
cdr3_aa: CASSYSLNTEAFF

d_call: TRBD1
j_call: TRBJ1-4
v_call: TRBV5-4
clone_size: few
cdr3_nt: TGTGCCAGCAGCTCCCGGGACAGGAAAGAGGATGAAAAACTGTTTTTT
cdr3_aa: CASSSRDRKEDEKLFF

d_call: TRBD1
j_call: TRBJ2-3
v_call: TRBV7-2
clone_size: NA
cdr3_nt: TGTGCCAGCAGCCCCAGGCGACAGGGGTCTACGCAGTATTTT
cdr3_aa: CASSPRRQGSTQYF

d_call: NA
j_call: TRBJ1-1
v_call: TRBV18
clone_size: once
cdr3_nt: TGTGCCAGCTCACCAACTTCGTCGGGGAACACTGAAGCTTTCTTT
cdr3_aa: CASSPTSSGNTEAFF

d_call: NA
j_call: TRBJ2-2
v_call: TRBV19
clone_size: NA
cdr3_nt: TGTGCCAGTAGTGGGCTACAGACCGGGGAGCTGTTTTTT
cdr3_aa: CASSGLQTGELFF

d_call: NA
j_call: TRBJ2-7
v_call: TRBV4-2
clone_size: NA
cdr3_nt: TGTGCCAGCAGCCCGGGGGAGGACGAGCAGTACTTC
cdr3_aa: CASSPGEDEQYF

d_call: NA
j_call: TRBJ2-5
v_call: TRBV4-1
clone_size: NA
cdr3_nt: TGCGCCAGCAGATCCATCTACCGCAGGGGCCAAGAGACCCAGTACTTC
cdr3_aa: CASRSIYRRGQETQYF

d_call: TRBD1
j_call: TRBJ2-2
v_call: TRBV7-3
clone_size: NA
cdr3_nt: TGTGCCAGCAGCCTAATAGGGACAGGGGTAACCGGGGAGCTGTTTTTT
cdr3_aa: CASSLIGTGVTGELFF

d_call: NA
j_call: TRBJ2-1
v_call: TRBV5-6
clone_size: NA
cdr3_nt: TGTGCCAGCAGCTCGACCTGGGGCAGCCGCTCCTACAATGAGCAGTTCTTC
cdr3_aa: CASSSTWGSRSYNEQFF

d_call: TRBD1
j_call: TRBJ2-1
v_call: TRBV9
clone_size: NA
cdr3_nt: TGTGCCAGCAGCTACCACCCGGGACAGGGGGCAGATGAGCAGTTCTTC
cdr3_aa: CASSYHPGQGADEQFF

d_call: NA
j_call: TRBJ1-3
v_call: TRBV20-1
clone_size: NA
cdr3_nt: TGCAGTGCATGGGGGGAAGGGTCCATATATTTT
cdr3_aa: CSAWGEGSIYF

d_call: NA
j_call: TRBJ2-5
v_call: TRBV15
clone_size: once
cdr3_nt: TGTGCCACCAGCAGAGAGCTTGTCGGAACGGCGGGGACCCAGTACTTC
cdr3_aa: CATSRELVGTAGTQYF

d_call: TRBD1
j_call: TRBJ2-3
v_call: TRBV4-3
clone_size: NA
cdr3_nt: TGCGCCAGCAGCCAAGGGGCCGGACAGGGCGCAGATACGCAGTATTTT
cdr3_aa: CASSQGAGQGADTQYF

d_call: TRBD2
j_call: TRBJ2-7
v_call: TRBV10-3
clone_size: few
cdr3_nt: TGTGCCATCAGAGGGACTAGCTTCTCAGGCGAGCAGTACTTC
cdr3_aa: CAIRGTSFSGEQYF

d_call: TRBD1
j_call: TRBJ2-3
v_call: TRBV11-3
clone_size: NA
cdr3_nt: TGTGCCAGCAGCTTACAGGGGGCTATCACAGATACGCAGTATTTT
cdr3_aa: CASSLQGAITDTQYF

d_call: NA
j_call: TRBJ1-2
v_call: TRBV30
clone_size: NA
cdr3_nt: TGTGCCTATATAAAAACGAGAGACTATGGCTACACCTTC
cdr3_aa: CAYIKTRDYGYTF

d_call: TRBD1
j_call: TRBJ1-4
v_call: TRBV19
clone_size: NA
cdr3_nt: TGTGCCAGTAGTATCCCCGGGACAGTTGAAAAACTGTTTTTT
cdr3_aa: CASSIPGTVEKLFF

d_call: TRBD2
j_call: TRBJ2-7
v_call: TRBV4-1
clone_size: NA
cdr3_nt: TGCGCCAGCAGCCGGACTAGCGGCTCCTACGAGCAGTACTTC
cdr3_aa: CASSRTSGSYEQYF

d_call: TRBD2
j_call: TRBJ2-7
v_call: TRBV27
clone_size: NA
cdr3_nt: TGTGCCAGCAGTTTACTAGCGGGAGGGAGCTCCTACGAGCAGTACTTC
cdr3_aa: CASSLLAGGSSYEQYF

d_call: NA
j_call: TRBJ2-7
v_call: TRBV28
clone_size: NA
cdr3_nt: TGTGCCAGCAGTTTAGGGGCGGTGTACGAGCAGTACTTC
cdr3_aa: CASSLGAVYEQYF

d_call: TRBD2
j_call: TRBJ2-4
v_call: TRBV2
clone_size: few
cdr3_nt: TGTGCCAGCAGTGAGCAAGCGGGGGGGGGCCGAAACATTCAGTACTTC
cdr3_aa: CASSEQAGGGRNIQYF

d_call: NA
j_call: TRBJ2-7
v_call: TRBV5-6
clone_size: few
cdr3_nt: TGTGCCAGCAGCGACACCTCTAACCACGGGGGTTACGAGCAGTACTTC
cdr3_aa: CASSDTSNHGGYEQYF

d_call: NA
j_call: TRBJ2-3
v_call: TRBV7-2
clone_size: NA
cdr3_nt: TGTGCCAGCAGCTTAGCAGAGCAGGGGAGCACAGATACGCAGTATTTT
cdr3_aa: CASSLAEQGSTDTQYF

d_call: NA
j_call: TRBJ1-2
v_call: TRBV5-6
clone_size: NA
cdr3_nt: TGTGCCAGCAGCCTGGAAGAGGCCTATGGCTACACCTTC
cdr3_aa: CASSLEEAYGYTF

d_call: NA
j_call: TRBJ2-1
v_call: TRBV9
clone_size: NA
cdr3_nt: TGTGCCAGCAGCGTCCGACTAGAAGGCGAGCAGTTCTTC
cdr3_aa: CASSVRLEGEQFF

d_call: TRBD1
j_call: TRBJ1-4
v_call: TRBV6-5
clone_size: NA
cdr3_nt: TGTGCCAGCAGTTACAATCCTCAGGGGGGAAAACTGTTTTTT
cdr3_aa: CASSYNPQGGKLFF

d_call: NA
j_call: TRBJ2-3
v_call: TRBV6-4
clone_size: NA
cdr3_nt: TGTGCCAGCAGTGGGGAAGGGGAGGCAGATACGCAGTATTTT
cdr3_aa: CASSGEGEADTQYF

d_call: NA
j_call: TRBJ2-3
v_call: TRBV28
clone_size: NA
cdr3_nt: TGTGCCAGCAGTTTGTGGGGCAGAACTAGCACAGATACGCAGTATTTT
cdr3_aa: CASSLWGRTSTDTQYF

d_call: NA
j_call: TRBJ1-2
v_call: TRBV2
clone_size: NA
cdr3_nt: TGTGCCAGCGTAAGCGGAGGACCCTATGGCTACACCTTC
cdr3_aa: CASVSGGPYGYTF

d_call: NA
j_call: TRBJ1-2
v_call: TRBV30
clone_size: NA
cdr3_nt: TGTGCCTGGATAAGCGGCAGGGACTTTGGCTACACCTTC
cdr3_aa: CAWISGRDFGYTF

d_call: NA
j_call: TRBJ2-2
v_call: TRBV13
clone_size: NA
cdr3_nt: TGTGCCAGCAGCTTAGGCTTCGCCGGGGAGCTGTTTTTT
cdr3_aa: CASSLGFAGELFF

d_call: NA
j_call: TRBJ1-4
v_call: TRBV6-1
clone_size: NA
cdr3_nt: TGTGCCACCTTGGGGGCTTACATTAATGAAAAACTGTTTTTT
cdr3_aa: CATLGAYINEKLFF

d_call: TRBD1
j_call: TRBJ1-1
v_call: TRBV13
clone_size: many
cdr3_nt: TGTGCCAGCAGCCCGACAGGGGGAACTGAAGCTTTCTTT
cdr3_aa: CASSPTGGTEAFF

d_call: TRBD1
j_call: TRBJ1-2
v_call: TRBV6-6
clone_size: NA
cdr3_nt: TGTGCCAGCAGCCAGGACAGGGAAGATGGCTACACCTTC
cdr3_aa: CASSQDREDGYTF

d_call: NA
j_call: TRBJ1-1
v_call: TRBV9
clone_size: NA
cdr3_nt: TGTGCCAGCAGCACGGGGGGGATAGCTTTCTTT
cdr3_aa: CASSTGGIAFF

d_call: NA
j_call: TRBJ2-7
v_call: TRBV2
clone_size: NA
cdr3_nt: TGTGCCAGCAGTGAATCTGCAGGGTTCCCCTACGAGCAGTACTTC
cdr3_aa: CASSESAGFPYEQYF

d_call: NA
j_call: TRBJ2-7
v_call: TRBV15
clone_size: few
cdr3_nt: TGTGCCACCAGCAGAGGGGGCAGGGGCCACGAGCAGTACTTC
cdr3_aa: CATSRGGRGHEQYF

d_call: TRBD2
j_call: TRBJ2-7
v_call: TRBV6-5
clone_size: few
cdr3_nt: TGTGCCAGCCTCGGGACTAGCGACTACGAGCAGTACTTC
cdr3_aa: CASLGTSDYEQYF

d_call: TRBD1
j_call: TRBJ1-4
v_call: TRBV30
clone_size: NA
cdr3_nt: TGTGCCTGGAGTGATCAGGGGGCGCGGGCGATTGCAACTAATGAAAAACTGTTTTTT
cdr3_aa: CAWSDQGARAIATNEKLFF

d_call: TRBD2
j_call: TRBJ2-1
v_call: TRBV15
clone_size: NA
cdr3_nt: TGTGCCACCAGCAGAGATGGTGACGGCGGGAGATACAATGAGCAGTTCTTC
cdr3_aa: CATSRDGDGGRYNEQFF

d_call: TRBD2
j_call: TRBJ2-7
v_call: TRBV5-1
clone_size: few
cdr3_nt: TGCGCCAGCAGCACCACTGGGACTAGCGGAGACCCTTTACAGTACTTC
cdr3_aa: CASSTTGTSGDPLQYF

d_call: TRBD2
j_call: TRBJ2-7
v_call: TRBV18
clone_size: NA
cdr3_nt: TGTGCCAGCTCACCGCCAGAGGGTCGGGGGGGCGAGCAGTACTTC
cdr3_aa: CASSPPEGRGGEQYF

d_call: TRBD1
j_call: TRBJ2-3
v_call: TRBV6-6
clone_size: NA
cdr3_nt: TGTGCCAGCCGGGACAGGGATTCAGATACGCAGTATTTT
cdr3_aa: CASRDRDSDTQYF